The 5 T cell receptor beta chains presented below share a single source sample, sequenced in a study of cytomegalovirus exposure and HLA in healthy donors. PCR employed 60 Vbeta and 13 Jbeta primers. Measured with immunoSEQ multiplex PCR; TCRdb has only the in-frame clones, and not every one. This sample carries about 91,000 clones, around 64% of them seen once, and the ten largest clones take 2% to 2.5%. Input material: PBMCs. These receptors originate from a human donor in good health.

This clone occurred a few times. The CDR3 sequence is CASSVGQGGSIGELFF. The CDR3 DNA reads TGTGCCAGCAGCGTGGGACAGGGGGGATCGATCGGGGAGCTGTTTTTT. The V gene is TRBV9, the J gene TRBJ2-2, with TRBD1 matching over 11 bases. CDR1 and CDR2 from the germline V gene are SGDLS and YYNGEE. This CDR3 comprises 16 residues. V dropped 2 bases and J dropped 7; count of bases not matched to a gene: 7.

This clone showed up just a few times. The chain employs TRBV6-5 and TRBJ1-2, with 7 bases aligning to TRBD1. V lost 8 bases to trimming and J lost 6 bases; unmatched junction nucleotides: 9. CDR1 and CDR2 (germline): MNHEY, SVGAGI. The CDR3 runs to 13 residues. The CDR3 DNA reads TGTGCCAGCCACCTGGACAGGCAAGATGGCTACACCTTC. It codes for CASHLDRQDGYTF.

The CDR3 region is CASSRGGADQETQYF. CDR3 DNA: TGCGCCAGCTCTCGGGGGGGGGCAGACCAAGAGACCCAGTACTTC. This rearrangement joins TRBV5-1 to TRBJ2-5; TRBD2 matches 8 bases. This CDR3 is 15 amino acids long. The trim removed 7 bases at V and 0 bases at J, leaving 8 bases unmatched. Germline values: CDR1 SGHRS, CDR2 YFSETQ.

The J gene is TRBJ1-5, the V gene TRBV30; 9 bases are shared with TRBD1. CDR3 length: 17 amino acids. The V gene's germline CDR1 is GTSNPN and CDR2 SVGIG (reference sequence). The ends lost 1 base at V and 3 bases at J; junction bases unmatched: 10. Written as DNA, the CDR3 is TGTGCCTGGAGTGGACGAAGGGACAGGGCCGTCAATCAGCCCCAGCATTTT. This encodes CAWSGRRDRAVNQPQHF. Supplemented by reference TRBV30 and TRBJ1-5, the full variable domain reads SQTIHQWPATLVQPVGSPLSLECTVEGTSNPNLYWYRQAAGRGLQLLFYSVGIGQISSEVPQNLSASRPQDRQFILSSKKLLLSDSGFYLCAWSGRRDRAVNQPQHFGDGTRLSIL.

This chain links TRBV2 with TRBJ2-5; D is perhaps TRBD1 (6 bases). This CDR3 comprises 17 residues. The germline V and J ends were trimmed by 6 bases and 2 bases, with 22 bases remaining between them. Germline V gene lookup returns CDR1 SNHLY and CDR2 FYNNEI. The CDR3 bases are TGTGCCAGCAGGGCAGGGGCCGGTGGGCTCATACAAGAGACCCAGTACTTC. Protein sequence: CASRAGAGGLIQETQYF. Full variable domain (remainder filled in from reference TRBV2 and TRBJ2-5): EPEVTQTPSHQVTQMGQEVILRCVPISNHLYFYWYRQILGQKVEFLVSFYNNEISEKSEIFDDQFSVERPDGSNFTLKIRSTKLEDSAMYFCASRAGAGGLIQETQYFGPGTRLLVL.